This T cell receptor beta chain was sequenced in a study of Ad26.COV2.S vaccination and SARS-CoV-2 variants (dated by TCRdb to the early 2020s). With respect to the entire study: The specificity and breadth of SARS-CoV-2-reactive T cell receptors after Ad26.COV2.S vaccination were assessed by TCRbeta repertoire sequencing. The TCR-sequenced set comprised approximately 32 samples: approximately 19 Ad26.COV2.S vaccine recipients, 5 placebo recipients and 8 SARS-CoV-2 convalescent individuals.

The time point label for this specimen denotes: individuals recovered from natural SARS-CoV-2 infection. The immunoSEQ Assay was used to sequence TCRbeta CDR3 regions. After extraction, genomic DNA underwent amplification by bias-controlled multiplex PCR, followed by high-throughput sequencing. The source study handled its data this way. To quantify the absolute abundance of every unique TCRbeta CDR3 region, sequences were collapsed and filtered. T cell fraction was estimated by normalizing TCRbeta template counts to usable DNA, which was measured by amplifying reference genes present in all nucleated cells. Repertoire TCRs were annotated as SARS-CoV-2-specific when V gene, CDR3 amino acid sequence and J gene were exactly matched to a known reactive TCR set. MIRA supplied the reference SARS-CoV-2 TCR set, which was filtered for enrichment in COVID-19-positive ImmuneCODE repertoires so that public or cross-reactive TCRs were removed. Based on the MIRA antigens, annotated TCRs were further analysed at the level of specific ORF or position within ORF. Depth was the summed frequency of annotated unique rearrangements, while breadth was defined as annotated unique rearrangements over total unique productive rearrangements. Two-sided Wilcoxon rank-sum tests were used to compare TCR breadth between groups. Here the immuneACCESS table is served through TCRdb, limited to in-frame sequences with V and J called. Missing clones are a known gap in these copies; in checked studies unresolved V genes cover under half, and the rest lacks a known reason. V, J and clone size are taken as reported in that table, and D and trimming were inferred from the DNA itself. Across this sample there are 150,000 to 200,000 clones, with 70% to 90% seen only once. The ten top clones hold less than 6% of the sample.

Overall study outcomes, separate from this receptor: Substantial breadth of spike-specific CD8+ and CD4+ T cell responses was reported after vaccination. Vaccine and placebo recipients had comparable non-spike TCR breadth, which fits with the vaccine containing only spike. According to the authors, total T cell responses may have been underestimated by the TCR breadth and depth analyses. Higher spike-specific TCR breadth was observed in Ad26.COV2.S recipients than in placebo recipients (P = 0.0014).

Remarks on this clone: This clone's antigen is unknown. No base quality information exists; no much larger clone differs at one position.

V is cut by 4 bases and J by 0 bases, and the space between the germline ends is 3 bases. Via the germline V gene (reference sequence), CDR1 is LNHDA and CDR2 SQIVND. The CDR3 starts with the cysteine, ends with the phenylalanine, and has 12 residues. Only the CDR3 portion is preserved as DNA: 36 bases, with reading frame beginning at the first base. The chain is encoded by TRBV19 joined to TRBJ2-5, with the D gene too uncertain to name. Sequenced material: peripheral blood, taken after recovery from COVID-19. The TCR was taken from a human donor who had recovered from COVID-19. Here the CDR3 is given as CASSNYQETQYF. The DNA is TGTGCCAGTAGTAACTACCAAGAGACCCAGTACTTC.